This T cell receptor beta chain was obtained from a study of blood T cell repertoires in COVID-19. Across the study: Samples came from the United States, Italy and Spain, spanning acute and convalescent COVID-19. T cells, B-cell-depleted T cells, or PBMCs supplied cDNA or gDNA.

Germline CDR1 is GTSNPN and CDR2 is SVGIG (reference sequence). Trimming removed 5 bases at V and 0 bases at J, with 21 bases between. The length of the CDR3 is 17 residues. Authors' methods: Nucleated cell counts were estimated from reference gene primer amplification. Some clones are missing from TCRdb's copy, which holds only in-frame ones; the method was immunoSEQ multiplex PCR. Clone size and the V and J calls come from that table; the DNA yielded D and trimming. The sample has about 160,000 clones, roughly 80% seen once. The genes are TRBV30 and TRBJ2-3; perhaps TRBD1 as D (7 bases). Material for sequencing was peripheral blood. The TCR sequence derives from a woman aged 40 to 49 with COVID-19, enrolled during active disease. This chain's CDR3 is CAWGDREEVSSTDTQYF. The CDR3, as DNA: TGTGCCTGGGGTGACAGGGAGGAGGTCTCTAGCACAGATACGCAGTATTTT.